Sequencing of this T cell receptor (beta chain) was carried out in a study of blood T cell repertoires in COVID-19. Method: immunoSEQ multiplex PCR; TCRdb's copy keeps in-frame clones and lacks some. The profile covers roughly 250,000 clones, with 88% appearing a single time and 1.2% taken by the ten largest. Grouping used clinical history reported by participants in a survey and questionnaire. This receptor was taken from a middle-aged woman with acute COVID-19. Specimen: PBMCs or T cells enriched from blood (not recorded which).

This chain's CDR3 is CASSLVGTGVEKLFF. CDR3 DNA sequence: TGTGCCAGCAGCTTGGTGGGGACAGGGGTCGAAAAACTGTTTTTT. The chain joins TRBV11-3 to TRBJ1-4; 10 bases agree with TRBD1. Germline CDR1 reads SGHNT; CDR2 reads YENEEA. With V trimmed by 3 bases and J by 8 bases, 6 bases remained unmatched. The CDR3 sequence is 15 residues long. The variable domain in full, with the rest retrieved from reference TRBV11-3 and TRBJ1-4, is EAGVVQSPRYKIIEKKQPVAFWCNPISGHNTLYWYLQNLGQGPELLIRYENEEAVDDSQLPKDRFSAERLKGVDSTLKIQPAELGDSAVYLCASSLVGTGVEKLFFGSGTQLSVL.